The following is a TCR beta chain sequence with its context. The data belong to a study of identical twins. Trimming stripped 5 bases from V and 0 bases from J, with 15 bases between. The CDR3 totals 16 residues. TCRdb called the 5' RACE reads again in MiXCR, with one record for every CDR3 protein. The table records hundreds of thousands of distinct CDR3 sequences, about 20% of them present only once. The same data also contributed to another study, on T cells expressing NK-cell markers.

The sequence came from a woman aged 18 to 35 in good health. Material: PBMCs. The V and J genes are TRBV12-3 or TRBV12-4 and TRBJ2-3; D may match TRBD1 or TRBD2 (5 bases each). In nucleotides, the CDR3 is TGTGCCAGCAGTCCCACCGGGACCCCAAGCACAGATACGCAGTATTTT. Translating gives CASSPTGTPSTDTQYF.